The clone carrying this T cell receptor (beta chain) has a handful of counts. Its target is not known. The data were taken from a study of T-cell reconstitution after alpha-beta-depleted transplantation in children. A library of TCRbeta sequences, prepared with unique molecular identifiers, was generated. Each CDR3 protein gets one entry after TCRdb re-called the PCR reads with MiXCR. The sample lists under 850,000 distinct CDR3 sequences, around 13% occurring once. Study conclusions and caveats: After transplant, at about two months, alpha-beta T cells were reportedly derived from several hundred expanded graft clones. T-cell counts and diversity were attributed mostly to newly produced T cells one year after transplant.

The source material was PBMCs, sampled before TCRalphabeta/CD19-depleted stem cell transplant. This receptor was obtained from a girl aged 2-10 years with congenital amegakaryocytic thrombocytopenia, due to receive a stem cell transplant.

CDR3 sequence reads: CASSLYAGPSTDTQYF. The DNA for the CDR3 is TGTGCCAGCAGCTTGTATGCGGGACCAAGCACAGATACGCAGTATTTT. The J gene is TRBJ2-3, the V gene TRBV5-8; tentatively, D is TRBD2 (6 bases). V shed 1 base and J shed 0 bases, with 12 bases lying between them. This CDR3 is 16 amino acids long. CDR1 and CDR2 (germline): SGHTS, YDEGEE.